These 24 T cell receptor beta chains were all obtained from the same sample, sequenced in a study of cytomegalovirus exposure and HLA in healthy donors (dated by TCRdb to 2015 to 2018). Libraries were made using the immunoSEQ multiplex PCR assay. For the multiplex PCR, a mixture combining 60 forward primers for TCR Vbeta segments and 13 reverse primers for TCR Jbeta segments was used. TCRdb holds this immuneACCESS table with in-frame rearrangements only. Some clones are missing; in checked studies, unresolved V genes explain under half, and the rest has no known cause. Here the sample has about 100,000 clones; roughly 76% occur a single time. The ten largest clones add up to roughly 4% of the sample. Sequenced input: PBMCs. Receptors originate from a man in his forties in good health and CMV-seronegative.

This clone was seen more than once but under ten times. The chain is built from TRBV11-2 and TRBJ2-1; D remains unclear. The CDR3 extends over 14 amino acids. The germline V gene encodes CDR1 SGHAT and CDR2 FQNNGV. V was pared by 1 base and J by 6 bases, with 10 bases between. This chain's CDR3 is CASSLGEASNEQFF. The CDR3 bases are TGTGCCAGCAGCTTAGGCGAGGCAAGCAATGAGCAGTTCTTC.

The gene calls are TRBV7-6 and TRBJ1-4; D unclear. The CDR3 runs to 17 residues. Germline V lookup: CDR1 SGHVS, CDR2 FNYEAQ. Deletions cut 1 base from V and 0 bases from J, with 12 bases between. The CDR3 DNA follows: TGTGCCAGCAGCTTAGGTAGCCTCCTATCAACTAATGAAAAACTGTTTTTT. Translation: CASSLGSLLSTNEKLFF.

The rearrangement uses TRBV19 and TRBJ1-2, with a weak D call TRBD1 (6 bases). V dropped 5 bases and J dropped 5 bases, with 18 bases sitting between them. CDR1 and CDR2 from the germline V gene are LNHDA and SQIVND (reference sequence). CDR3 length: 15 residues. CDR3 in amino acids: CASSSHRASEYGYTF. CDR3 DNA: TGTGCCAGTAGTTCCCACAGGGCCTCGGAATATGGCTACACCTTC.

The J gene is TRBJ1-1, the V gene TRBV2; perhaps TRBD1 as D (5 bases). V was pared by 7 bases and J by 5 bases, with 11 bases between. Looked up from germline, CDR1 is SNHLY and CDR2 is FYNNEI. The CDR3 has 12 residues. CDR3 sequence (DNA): TGTGCCAGCAAGCTCAGGGATACTGAAGCTTTCTTT. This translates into CASKLRDTEAFF. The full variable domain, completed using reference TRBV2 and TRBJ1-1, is EPEVTQTPSHQVTQMGQEVILRCVPISNHLYFYWYRQILGQKVEFLVSFYNNEISEKSEIFDDQFSVERPDGSNFTLKIRSTKLEDSAMYFCASKLRDTEAFFGQGTRLTVV.

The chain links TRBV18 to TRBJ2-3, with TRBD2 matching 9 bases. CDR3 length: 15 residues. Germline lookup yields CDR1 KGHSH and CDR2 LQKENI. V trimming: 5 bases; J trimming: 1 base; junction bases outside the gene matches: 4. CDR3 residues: CASSSSGGGTDTQYF. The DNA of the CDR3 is TGTGCCAGCTCAAGTAGCGGGGGAGGCACAGATACGCAGTATTTT.

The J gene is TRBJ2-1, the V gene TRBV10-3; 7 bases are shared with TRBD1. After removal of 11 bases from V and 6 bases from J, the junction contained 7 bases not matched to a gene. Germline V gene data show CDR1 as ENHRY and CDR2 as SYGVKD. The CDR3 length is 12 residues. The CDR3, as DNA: TGTGCCTCCATGGCAGGGGGCAATGAGCAGTTCTTC. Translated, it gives CASMAGGNEQFF.

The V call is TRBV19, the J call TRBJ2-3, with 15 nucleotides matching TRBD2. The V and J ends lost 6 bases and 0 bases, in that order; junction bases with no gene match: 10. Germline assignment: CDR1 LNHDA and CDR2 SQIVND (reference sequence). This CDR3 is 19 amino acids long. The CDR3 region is CASRKGLAGGHPSTDTQYF. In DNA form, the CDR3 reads TGTGCCAGTAGAAAGGGACTAGCGGGGGGACACCCTAGCACAGATACGCAGTATTTT.

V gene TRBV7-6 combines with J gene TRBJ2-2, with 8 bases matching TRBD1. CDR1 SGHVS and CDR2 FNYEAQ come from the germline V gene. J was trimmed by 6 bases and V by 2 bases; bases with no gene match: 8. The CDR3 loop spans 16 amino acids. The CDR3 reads CASSLSDRVTAGELFF. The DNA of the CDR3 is TGTGCCAGCAGCTTATCGGACAGGGTCACTGCCGGGGAGCTGTTTTTT.

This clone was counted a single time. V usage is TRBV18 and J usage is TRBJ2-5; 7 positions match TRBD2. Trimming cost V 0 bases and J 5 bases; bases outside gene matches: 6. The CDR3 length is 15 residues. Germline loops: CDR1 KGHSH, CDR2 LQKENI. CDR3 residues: CASSPPGLTAETQYF. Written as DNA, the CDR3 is TGTGCCAGCTCACCACCGGGACTAACGGCCGAGACCCAGTACTTC.

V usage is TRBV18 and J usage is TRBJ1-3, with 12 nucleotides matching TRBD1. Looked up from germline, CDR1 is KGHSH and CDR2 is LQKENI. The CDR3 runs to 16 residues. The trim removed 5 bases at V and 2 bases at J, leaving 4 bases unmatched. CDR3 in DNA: TGTGCCAGCTCATCGGGACAGGGGGCCGCTGGAAACACCATATATTTT. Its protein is CASSSGQGAAGNTIYF.

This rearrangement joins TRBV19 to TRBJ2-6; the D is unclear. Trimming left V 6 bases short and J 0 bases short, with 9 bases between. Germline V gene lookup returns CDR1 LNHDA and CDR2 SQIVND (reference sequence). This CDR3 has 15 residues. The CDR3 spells CASSVQHSGANVLTF. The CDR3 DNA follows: TGTGCCAGTAGCGTACAGCACTCTGGGGCCAACGTCCTGACTTTC.

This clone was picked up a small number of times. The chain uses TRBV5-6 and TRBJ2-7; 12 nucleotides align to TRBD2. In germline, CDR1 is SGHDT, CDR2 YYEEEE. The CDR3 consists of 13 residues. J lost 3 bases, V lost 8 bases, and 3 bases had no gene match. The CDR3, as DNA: TGTGCCAGTAGGACTAGCGGGGACTACGAGCAGTACGTC. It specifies CASRTSGDYEQYV.

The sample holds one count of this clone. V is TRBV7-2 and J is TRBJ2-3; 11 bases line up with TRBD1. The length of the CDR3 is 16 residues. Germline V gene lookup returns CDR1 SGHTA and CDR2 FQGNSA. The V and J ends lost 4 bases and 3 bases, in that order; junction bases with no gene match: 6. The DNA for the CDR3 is TGTGCCAGCAGCTCCGGGACAGGGGGAAGAACAGATACGCAGTATTTT. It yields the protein CASSSGTGGRTDTQYF.

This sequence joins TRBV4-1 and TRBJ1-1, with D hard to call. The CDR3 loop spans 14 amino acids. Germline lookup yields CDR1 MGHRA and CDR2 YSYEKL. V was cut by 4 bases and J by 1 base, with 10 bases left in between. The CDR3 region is CASSLDTANTEAFF. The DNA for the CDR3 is TGCGCCAGCAGCCTAGACACAGCGAACACTGAAGCTTTCTTT.

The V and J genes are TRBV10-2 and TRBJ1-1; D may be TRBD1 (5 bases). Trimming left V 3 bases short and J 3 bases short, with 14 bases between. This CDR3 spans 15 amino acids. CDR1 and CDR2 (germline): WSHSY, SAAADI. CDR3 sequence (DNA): TGCGCCAGCAGTGAAGGAGGGGCGGGAGACACTGAAGCTTTCTTT. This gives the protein CASSEGGAGDTEAFF.

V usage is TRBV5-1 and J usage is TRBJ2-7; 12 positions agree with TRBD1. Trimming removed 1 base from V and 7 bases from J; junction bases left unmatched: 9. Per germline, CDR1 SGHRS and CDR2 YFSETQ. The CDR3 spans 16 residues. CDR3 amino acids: CASSLSPGQGAWEQYF. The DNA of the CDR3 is TGCGCCAGCAGCTTGTCTCCGGGACAGGGGGCGTGGGAGCAGTACTTC.

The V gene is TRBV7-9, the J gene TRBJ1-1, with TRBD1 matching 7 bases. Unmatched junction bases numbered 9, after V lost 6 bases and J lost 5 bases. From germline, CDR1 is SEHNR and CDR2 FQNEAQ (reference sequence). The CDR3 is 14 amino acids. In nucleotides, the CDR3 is TGTGCCAGCAGGAACACAGGGGACGGGACTGAAGCTTTCTTT. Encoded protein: CASRNTGDGTEAFF. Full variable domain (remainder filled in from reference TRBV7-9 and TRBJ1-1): DTGVSQNPRHKITKRGQNVTFRCDPISEHNRLYWYRQTLGQGPEFLTYFQNEAQLEKSRLLSDRFSAERPKGSFSTLEIQRTEQGDSAMYLCASRNTGDGTEAFFGQGTRLTVV.

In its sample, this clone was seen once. DNA for the CDR3: TGTGCCAGTAACGAAGACAGGGCGAGTGGTTCACCCCTCCACTTT. Encoded protein: CASNEDRASGSPLHF. This sequence joins TRBV19 and TRBJ1-6; the match to TRBD1 covers 7 bases. The CDR3 runs to 15 residues. V dropped 7 bases and J dropped 9; count of bases not matched to a gene: 12. The germline V gene encodes CDR1 LNHDA and CDR2 SQIVND (reference sequence).

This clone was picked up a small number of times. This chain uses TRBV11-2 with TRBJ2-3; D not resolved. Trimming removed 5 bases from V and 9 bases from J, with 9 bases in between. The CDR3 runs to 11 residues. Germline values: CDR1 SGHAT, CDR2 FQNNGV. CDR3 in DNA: TGTGCCAGCAGCCTAGGGCGGACGCAGTATTTT. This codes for CASSLGRTQYF. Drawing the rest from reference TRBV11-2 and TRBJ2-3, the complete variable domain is EAGVAQSPRYKIIEKRQSVAFWCNPISGHATLYWYQQILGQGPKLLIQFQNNGVVDDSQLPKDRFSAERLKGVDSTLKIQPAKLEDSAVYLCASSLGRTQYFGPGTRLTVL.

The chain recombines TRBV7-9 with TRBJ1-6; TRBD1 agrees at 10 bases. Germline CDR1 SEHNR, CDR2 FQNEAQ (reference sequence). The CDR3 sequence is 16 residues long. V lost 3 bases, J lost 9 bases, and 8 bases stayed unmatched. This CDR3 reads CASSFRDRGYGSPLHF. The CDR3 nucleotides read TGTGCCAGCAGCTTTAGGGACAGGGGTTATGGTTCACCCCTCCACTTT.

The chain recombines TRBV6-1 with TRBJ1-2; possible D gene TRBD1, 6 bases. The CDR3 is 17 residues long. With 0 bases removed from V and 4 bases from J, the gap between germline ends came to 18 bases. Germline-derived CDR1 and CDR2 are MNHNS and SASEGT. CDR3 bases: TGTGCCAGCAGTGAAGCGGGGCCAGGGGCCTCCTCCTATGGCTACACCTTC. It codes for CASSEAGPGASSYGYTF.

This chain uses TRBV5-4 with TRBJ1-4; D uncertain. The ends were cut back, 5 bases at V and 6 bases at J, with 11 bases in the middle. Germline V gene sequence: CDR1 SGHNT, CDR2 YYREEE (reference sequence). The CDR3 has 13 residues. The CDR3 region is CASSSSGYEKLFF. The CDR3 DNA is TGTGCCAGCAGTTCGTCCGGGTATGAAAAACTGTTTTTT.

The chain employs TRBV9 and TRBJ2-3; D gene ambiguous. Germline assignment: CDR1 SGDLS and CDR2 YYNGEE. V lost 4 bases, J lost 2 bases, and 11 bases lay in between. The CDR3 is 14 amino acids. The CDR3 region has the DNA TGTGCCAGCAGCCGACAAGCCCCCACAGATACGCAGTATTTT. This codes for CASSRQAPTDTQYF.

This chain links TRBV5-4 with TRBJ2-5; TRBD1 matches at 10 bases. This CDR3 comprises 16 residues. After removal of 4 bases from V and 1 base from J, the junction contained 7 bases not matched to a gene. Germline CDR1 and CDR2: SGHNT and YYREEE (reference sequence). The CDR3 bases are TGTGCCAGCAGCGACAGGGACAGGGGACCCCAAGAGACCCAGTACTTC. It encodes CASSDRDRGPQETQYF.